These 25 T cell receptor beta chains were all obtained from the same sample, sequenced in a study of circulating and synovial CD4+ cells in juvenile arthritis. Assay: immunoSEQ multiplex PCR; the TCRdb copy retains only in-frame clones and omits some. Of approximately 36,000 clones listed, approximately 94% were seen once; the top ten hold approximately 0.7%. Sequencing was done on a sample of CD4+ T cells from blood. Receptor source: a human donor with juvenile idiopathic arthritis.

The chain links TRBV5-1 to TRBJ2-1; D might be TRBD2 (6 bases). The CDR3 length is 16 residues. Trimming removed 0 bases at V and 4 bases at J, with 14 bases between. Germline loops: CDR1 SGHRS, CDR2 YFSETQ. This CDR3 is CASSLGGGVNYNEQFF. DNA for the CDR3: TGCGCCAGCAGCTTGGGCGGCGGGGTCAATTACAATGAGCAGTTCTTC.

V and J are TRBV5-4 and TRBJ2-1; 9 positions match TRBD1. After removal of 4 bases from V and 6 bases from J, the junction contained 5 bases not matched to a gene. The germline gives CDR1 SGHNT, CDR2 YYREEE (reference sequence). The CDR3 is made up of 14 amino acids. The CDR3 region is CASSAGQGGNEQFF. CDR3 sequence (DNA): TGTGCCAGCAGCGCGGGACAGGGTGGCAATGAGCAGTTCTTC.

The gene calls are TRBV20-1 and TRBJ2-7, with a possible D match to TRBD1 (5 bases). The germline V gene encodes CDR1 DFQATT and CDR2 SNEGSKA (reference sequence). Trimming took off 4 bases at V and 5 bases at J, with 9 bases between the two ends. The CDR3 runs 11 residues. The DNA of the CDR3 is TGCAGTGCTAAGAGCAGGGACGAGCAGTACTTC. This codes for CSAKSRDEQYF.

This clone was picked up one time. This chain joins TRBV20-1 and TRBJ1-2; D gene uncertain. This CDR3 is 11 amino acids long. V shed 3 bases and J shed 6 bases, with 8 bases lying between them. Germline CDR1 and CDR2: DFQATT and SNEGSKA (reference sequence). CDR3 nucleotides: TGCAGTGCTAGTAGGCAGGATGGCTACACCTTC. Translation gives CSASRQDGYTF.

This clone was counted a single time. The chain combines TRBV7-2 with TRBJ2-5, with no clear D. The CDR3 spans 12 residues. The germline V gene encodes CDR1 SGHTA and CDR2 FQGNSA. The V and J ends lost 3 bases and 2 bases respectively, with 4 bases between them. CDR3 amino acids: CASSFQQETQYF. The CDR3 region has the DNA TGTGCCAGCAGCTTTCAGCAAGAGACCCAGTACTTC.

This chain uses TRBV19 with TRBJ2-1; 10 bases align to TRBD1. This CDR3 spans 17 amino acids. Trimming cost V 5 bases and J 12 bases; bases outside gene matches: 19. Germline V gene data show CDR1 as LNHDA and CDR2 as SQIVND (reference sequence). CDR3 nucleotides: TGTGCCAGTAGTGGGAAAACCGGGACAGGGGTGGTAAGCGGGCAGTTCTTC. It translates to CASSGKTGTGVVSGQFF. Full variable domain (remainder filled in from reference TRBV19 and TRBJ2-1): DGGITQSPKYLFRKEGQNVTLSCEQNLNHDAMYWYRQDPGQGLRLIYYSQIVNDFQKGDIAEGYSVSREKKESFPLTVTSAQKNPTAFYLCASSGKTGTGVVSGQFFGPGTRLTVL.

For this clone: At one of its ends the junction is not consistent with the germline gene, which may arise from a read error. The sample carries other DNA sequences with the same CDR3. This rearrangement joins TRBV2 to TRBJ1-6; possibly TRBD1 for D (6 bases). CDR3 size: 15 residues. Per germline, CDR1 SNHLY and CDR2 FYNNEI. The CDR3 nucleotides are TGTGCCAGCAGTGAAGCGGGGGCCTCCAATTCCCCCCTCCACTTT. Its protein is CASSEAGASNSPLHF. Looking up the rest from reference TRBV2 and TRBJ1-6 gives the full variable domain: EPEVTQTPSHQVTQMGQEVILRCVPISNHLYFYWYRQILGQKVEFLVSFYNNEISEKSEIFDDQFSVERPDGSNFTLKIRSTKLEDSAMYFCASSEAGASNSPLHFGNGTRLTVT.

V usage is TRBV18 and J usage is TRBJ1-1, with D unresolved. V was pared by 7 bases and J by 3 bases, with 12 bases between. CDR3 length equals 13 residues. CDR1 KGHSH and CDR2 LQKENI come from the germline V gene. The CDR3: CASFPGRDTEAFF. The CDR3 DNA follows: TGTGCCAGCTTTCCGGGGAGAGACACTGAAGCTTTCTTT.

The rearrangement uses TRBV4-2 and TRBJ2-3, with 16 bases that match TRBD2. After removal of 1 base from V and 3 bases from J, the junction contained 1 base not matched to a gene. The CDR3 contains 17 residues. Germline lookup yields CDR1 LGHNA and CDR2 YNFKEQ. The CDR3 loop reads CASSQGGLAGGTDTQYF. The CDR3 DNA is TGTGCCAGCAGCCAAGGGGGACTAGCGGGGGGGACAGATACGCAGTATTTT.

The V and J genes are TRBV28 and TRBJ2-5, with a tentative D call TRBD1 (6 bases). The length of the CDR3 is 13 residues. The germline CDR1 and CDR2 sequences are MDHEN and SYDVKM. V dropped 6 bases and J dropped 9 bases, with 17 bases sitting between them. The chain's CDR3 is CASRAEDRRPQYF. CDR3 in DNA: TGTGCCAGCAGAGCCGAAGACAGGAGACCCCAGTACTTC.

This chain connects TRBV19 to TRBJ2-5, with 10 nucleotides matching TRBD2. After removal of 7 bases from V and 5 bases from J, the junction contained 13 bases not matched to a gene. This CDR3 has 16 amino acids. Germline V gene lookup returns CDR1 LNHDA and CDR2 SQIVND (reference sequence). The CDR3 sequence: CASTRAASGGVETQYF. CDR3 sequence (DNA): TGTGCCAGTACCCGCGCTGCTAGCGGGGGAGTGGAGACCCAGTACTTC.

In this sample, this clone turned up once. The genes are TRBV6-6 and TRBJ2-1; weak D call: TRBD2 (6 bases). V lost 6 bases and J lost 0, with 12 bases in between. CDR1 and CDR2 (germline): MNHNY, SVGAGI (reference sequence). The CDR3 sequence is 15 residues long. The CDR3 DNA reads TGTGCCAGCAGAGACGGGACTCTCTCCTACAATGAGCAGTTCTTC. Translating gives CASRDGTLSYNEQFF.

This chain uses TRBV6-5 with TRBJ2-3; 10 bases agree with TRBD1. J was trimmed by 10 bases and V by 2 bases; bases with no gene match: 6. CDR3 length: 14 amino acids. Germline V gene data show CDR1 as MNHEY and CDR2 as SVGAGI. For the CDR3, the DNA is TGTGCCAGCAGTTACCGGGACAGGGGTTTTGCGCAGTATTTT. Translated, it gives CASSYRDRGFAQYF.

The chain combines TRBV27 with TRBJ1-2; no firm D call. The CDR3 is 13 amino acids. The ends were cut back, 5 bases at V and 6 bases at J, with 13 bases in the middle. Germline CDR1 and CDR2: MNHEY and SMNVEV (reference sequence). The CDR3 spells CASSGLPTDGYTF. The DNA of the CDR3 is TGTGCCAGCAGTGGGCTCCCGACGGATGGCTACACCTTC.

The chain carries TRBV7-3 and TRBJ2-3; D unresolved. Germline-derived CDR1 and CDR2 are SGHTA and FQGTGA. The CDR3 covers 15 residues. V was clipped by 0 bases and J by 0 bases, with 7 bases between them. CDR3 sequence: CASSLTGSSTDTQYF. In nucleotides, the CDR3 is TGTGCCAGCAGCTTAACCGGGTCTAGCACAGATACGCAGTATTTT. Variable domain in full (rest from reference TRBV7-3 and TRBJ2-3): GAGVSQTPSNKVTEKGKYVELRCDPISGHTALYWYRQSLGQGPEFLIYFQGTGAADDSGLPNDRFFAVRPEGSVSTLKIQRTERGDSAVYLCASSLTGSSTDTQYFGPGTRLTVL.

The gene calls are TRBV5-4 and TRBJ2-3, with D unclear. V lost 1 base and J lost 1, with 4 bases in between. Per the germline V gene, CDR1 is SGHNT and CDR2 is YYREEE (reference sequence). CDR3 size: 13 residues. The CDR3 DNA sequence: TGTGCCAGCAGCTTGCAGGGCACAGATACGCAGTATTTT. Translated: CASSLQGTDTQYF.

CDR3 nucleotide sequence: TGTGCCAGCACCCTCAGGAGCAGGGGTAATTCACCCCTCCACTTT. Residues: CASTLRSRGNSPLHF. This chain joins TRBV7-8 and TRBJ1-6; tentatively, D is TRBD1 (6 bases). Germline lookup yields CDR1 SGHVS and CDR2 FQNEAQ. Deletions cut 7 bases from V and 6 bases from J, with 16 bases between. The CDR3 spans 15 residues.

CDR3: CASSLGQGGEKLFF. CDR3 DNA: TGTGCCAGCTCCCTGGGACAGGGAGGTGAAAAACTGTTTTTT. The chain is built from TRBV2 and TRBJ1-4, with 9 bases that match TRBD1. The CDR3 contains 14 residues. Germline loops: CDR1 SNHLY, CDR2 FYNNEI. With 8 bases clipped from V and 7 bases from J, the junction kept 8 bases outside the gene matches.

Here the CDR3 DNA reads TGTGCCACCAGCAGAGATAGGACAGACACAGATACGCAGTATTTT. This gives the protein CATSRDRTDTDTQYF. The chain combines TRBV15 with TRBJ2-3, with D perhaps TRBD1 (6 bases). CDR1 and CDR2 (germline): LNHNV, YYDKDF (reference sequence). V was pared by 0 bases and J by 2 bases, with 9 bases between. The CDR3 covers 15 residues.

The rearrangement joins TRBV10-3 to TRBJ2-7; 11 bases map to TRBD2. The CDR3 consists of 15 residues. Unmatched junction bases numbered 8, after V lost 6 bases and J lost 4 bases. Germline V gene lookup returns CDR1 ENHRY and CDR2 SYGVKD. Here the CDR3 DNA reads TGTGCCATCAGACCCACTAGCGGGGGTGCGTACGAGCAGTACTTC. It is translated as CAIRPTSGGAYEQYF.

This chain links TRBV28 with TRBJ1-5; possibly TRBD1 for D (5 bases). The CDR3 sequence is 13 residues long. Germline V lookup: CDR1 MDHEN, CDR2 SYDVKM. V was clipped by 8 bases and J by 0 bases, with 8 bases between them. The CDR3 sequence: CASVDISNQPQHF. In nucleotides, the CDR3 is TGTGCCAGCGTGGACATTAGCAATCAGCCCCAGCATTTT.

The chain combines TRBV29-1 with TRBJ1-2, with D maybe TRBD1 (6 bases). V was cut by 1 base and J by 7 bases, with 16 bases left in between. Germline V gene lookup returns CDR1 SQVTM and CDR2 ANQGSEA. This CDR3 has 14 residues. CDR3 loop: CSVEVSQGKPGYTF. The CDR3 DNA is TGCAGCGTTGAAGTGTCACAGGGTAAGCCTGGCTACACCTTC.

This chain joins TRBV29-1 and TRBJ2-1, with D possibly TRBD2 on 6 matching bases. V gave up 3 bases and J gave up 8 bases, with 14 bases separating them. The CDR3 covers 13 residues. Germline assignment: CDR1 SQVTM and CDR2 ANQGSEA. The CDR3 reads CSVDPGTVYEQFF. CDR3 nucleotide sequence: TGCAGCGTTGATCCAGGGACTGTGTATGAGCAGTTCTTC.

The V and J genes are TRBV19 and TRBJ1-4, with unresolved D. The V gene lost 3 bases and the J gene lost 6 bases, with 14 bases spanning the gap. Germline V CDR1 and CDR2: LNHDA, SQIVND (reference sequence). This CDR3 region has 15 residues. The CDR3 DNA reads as TGTGCCAGTAGTATGCGGCCCTCCCCATATGAAAAACTGTTTTTT. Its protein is CASSMRPSPYEKLFF. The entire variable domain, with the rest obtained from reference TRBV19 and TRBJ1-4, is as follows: DGGITQSPKYLFRKEGQNVTLSCEQNLNHDAMYWYRQDPGQGLRLIYYSQIVNDFQKGDIAEGYSVSREKKESFPLTVTSAQKNPTAFYLCASSMRPSPYEKLFFGSGTQLSVL.

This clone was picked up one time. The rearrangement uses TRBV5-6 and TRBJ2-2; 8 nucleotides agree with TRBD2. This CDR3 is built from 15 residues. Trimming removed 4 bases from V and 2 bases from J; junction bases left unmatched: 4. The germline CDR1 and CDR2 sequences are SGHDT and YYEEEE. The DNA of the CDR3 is TGTGCCAGCAGCCGGGGGGGGAGAAACACCGGGGAGCTGTTTTTT. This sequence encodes CASSRGGRNTGELFF.